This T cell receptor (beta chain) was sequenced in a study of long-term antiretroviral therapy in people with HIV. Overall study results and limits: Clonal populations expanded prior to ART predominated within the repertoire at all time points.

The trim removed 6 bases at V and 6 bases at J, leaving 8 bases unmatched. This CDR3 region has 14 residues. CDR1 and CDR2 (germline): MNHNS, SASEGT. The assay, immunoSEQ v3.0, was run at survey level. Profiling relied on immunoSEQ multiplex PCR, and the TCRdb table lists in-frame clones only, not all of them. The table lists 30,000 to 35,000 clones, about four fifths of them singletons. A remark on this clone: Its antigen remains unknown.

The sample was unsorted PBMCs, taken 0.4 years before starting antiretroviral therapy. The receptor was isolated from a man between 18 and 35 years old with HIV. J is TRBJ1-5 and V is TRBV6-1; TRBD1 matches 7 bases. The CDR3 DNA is TGTGCCAGCAGACAGGGGCACCCACCTCAGCCCCAGCATTTT. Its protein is CASRQGHPPQPQHF.